One sample yielded the 19 T cell receptor beta chains listed below, sequenced in a study of T cell changes during pregnancy in multiple sclerosis. Assay used: immunoSEQ multiplex PCR; TCRdb lists only in-frame clones, some missing. This sample has about 39,000 clones; about nine tenths occur once, and the top ten carry around 0.5%. Source: CD4+ T cells from peripheral blood mononuclear cells, taken in the first trimester of pregnancy. These receptors were collected from a female donor in good health, enrolled as a control in a pregnancy study.

The chain employs TRBV9 and TRBJ1-1, with TRBD1 as a possible D gene (5 bases). V lost 2 bases, J lost 1 base, and 9 bases lay in between. Germline V CDR1 and CDR2: SGDLS, YYNGEE. This CDR3 is built from 14 residues. The CDR3 DNA sequence: TGTGCCAGCAGCGTGGGGGGATCGAACACTGAAGCTTTCTTT. Translating gives CASSVGGSNTEAFF.

This chain uses TRBV5-6 with TRBJ2-1, with 14 bases fitting TRBD2. CDR1 and CDR2 from the germline V gene are SGHDT and YYEEEE. V was pared by 4 bases and J by 3 bases, with 6 bases of the junction left unmatched. The CDR3 runs to 17 residues. The CDR3 nucleotides are TGTGCCAGCAGCCGCCGACTAGCGGGGGGGGTCTACAATGAGCAGTTCTTC. It translates to CASSRRLAGGVYNEQFF.

The chain couples TRBV5-5 to TRBJ2-1; 8 nucleotides line up with TRBD1. The CDR3 is 13 residues long. CDR1 is SGHKS, CDR2 YYEKEE, per germline (reference sequence). V trimming: 5 bases; J trimming: 12 bases; junction bases outside the gene matches: 10. This CDR3 is CASRSGQEVGQFF. The CDR3 DNA reads TGTGCCAGCAGGTCGGGACAGGAAGTCGGGCAGTTCTTC.

In its sample, this clone was seen a few times. The chain uses TRBV7-9 and TRBJ1-6; TRBD1 might be the D (6 bases). V dropped 2 bases and J dropped 10 bases, with 9 bases sitting between them. The CDR3 runs 13 residues. Germline CDR1 is SEHNR and CDR2 is FQNEAQ (reference sequence). The CDR3 reads CASSLPQGSPLHF. CDR3 in DNA: TGTGCCAGCAGCTTACCGCAGGGGTCACCCCTCCACTTT.

Written as DNA, the CDR3 is TGTGCCAGCAGGGGGGACAGGGGGGCTTCACCCCTCCACTTT. Its protein is CASRGDRGASPLHF. The rearrangement links TRBV28 to TRBJ1-6, with 11 nucleotides matching TRBD1. CDR1 and CDR2 (germline): MDHEN, SYDVKM. The V segment lost 6 bases and the J segment 9 bases; nucleotides outside the gene matches: 4. This CDR3 has 14 amino acids.

The chain links TRBV10-3 to TRBJ1-1; D possibly corresponds to TRBD1 (6 bases). This CDR3 spans 12 amino acids. From germline, CDR1 is ENHRY and CDR2 SYGVKD. Trimming took 10 bases from V and 11 from J, leaving 20 bases between them. CDR3 sequence (DNA): TGTGCCAGTCAGGGGACGAAAGCCGCCGCTTTCTTT. Its protein product is CASQGTKAAAFF.

This clone was seen once. The gene calls are TRBV7-9 and TRBJ2-2; D remains ambiguous. The germline gives CDR1 SEHNR, CDR2 FQNEAQ (reference sequence). V was trimmed by 3 bases and J by 5 bases, leaving 13 bases between them. This CDR3 is built from 15 residues. CDR3 DNA sequence: TGTGCCAGCAGCTTTGGCCGGAGTCGTACCGGGGAGCTGTTTTTT. It yields the protein CASSFGRSRTGELFF.

V is TRBV28 and J is TRBJ1-5; 7 nucleotides agree with TRBD1. The CDR3 extends over 14 amino acids. Trimming at V came to 7 bases and at J to 7 bases, leaving 10 bases not matched to a gene. Germline CDR1 and CDR2: MDHEN and SYDVKM. CDR3 in amino acids: CASNARQGGQPQHF. DNA for the CDR3: TGTGCCAGCAACGCTCGACAGGGAGGACAGCCCCAGCATTTT.

This chain uses TRBV2 with TRBJ1-6; 8 bases agree with TRBD1. This CDR3 contains 15 residues. V trimming: 3 bases; J trimming: 8 bases; junction bases outside the gene matches: 6. Germline CDR1 is SNHLY and CDR2 is FYNNEI. Here the CDR3 reads CASSDQTGDDSPLHF. For the CDR3, the DNA is TGTGCCAGCAGTGATCAGACAGGGGATGATTCACCCCTCCACTTT.

This chain joins TRBV7-9 and TRBJ2-3; TRBD2 is a possible D gene (6 bases). Germline CDR1 reads SEHNR; CDR2 reads FQNEAQ (reference sequence). Trimming left V 6 bases short and J 2 bases short, with 12 bases between. This CDR3 comprises 14 residues. CDR3 loop: CASSRDSITDTQYF. For the CDR3, the DNA is TGTGCCAGCAGTAGGGACTCTATCACAGATACGCAGTATTTT.

V and J are TRBV5-1 and TRBJ2-5, with D tentatively TRBD1 (7 bases). The CDR3 consists of 15 residues. V gave up 5 bases and J gave up 2 bases, with 16 bases separating them. CDR1 is SGHRS and CDR2 is YFSETQ in the germline V gene. CDR3 protein: CASRFRGTEQETQYF. The CDR3 DNA is TGCGCCAGCAGGTTCCGGGGGACAGAACAAGAGACCCAGTACTTC.

In this sample, this clone turned up once. The chain couples TRBV6-5 to TRBJ2-5; TRBD2 might be the D (6 bases). The CDR3 is 15 amino acids. CDR1 is MNHEY and CDR2 is SVGAGI in the germline V gene. The ends were cut back, 2 bases at V and 5 bases at J, with 15 bases in the middle. This CDR3 reads CASSYLPTSAETQYF. In DNA, the CDR3 is TGTGCCAGCAGTTACCTCCCGACTAGTGCCGAGACCCAGTACTTC.

This chain connects TRBV18 to TRBJ1-3; TRBD1 is a possible D gene (6 bases). The germline gives CDR1 KGHSH, CDR2 LQKENI. The CDR3 contains 15 residues. V gave up 3 bases and J gave up 2 bases, with 11 bases separating them. The CDR3 spells CASSPKTGTGNTIYF. The CDR3 coding sequence is TGTGCCAGCTCACCTAAAACAGGGACTGGAAACACCATATATTTT. The full variable domain, in which reference TRBV18 and TRBJ1-3 provide the parts outside the CDR3, is NAGVMQNPRHLVRRRGQEARLRCSPMKGHSHVYWYRQLPEEGLKFMVYLQKENIIDESGMPKERFSAEFPKEGPSILRIQQVVRGDSAAYFCASSPKTGTGNTIYFGEGSWLTVV.

The chain links TRBV5-1 to TRBJ1-1, with 7 bases that match TRBD1. In germline, CDR1 is SGHRS, CDR2 YFSETQ. Trimming took 2 bases from V and 1 from J; bases not matched to a gene: 5. CDR3 size: 15 residues. The CDR3 protein is CASSFSGTANTEAFF. Written as DNA, the CDR3 is TGCGCCAGCAGCTTTTCCGGGACAGCGAACACTGAAGCTTTCTTT.

This chain joins TRBV5-6 and TRBJ1-4; D remains unclear. This CDR3 has 15 residues. Trimming stripped 7 bases from V and 3 bases from J, with 16 bases between. Germline loops: CDR1 SGHDT, CDR2 YYEEEE. CDR3 in DNA: TGTGCCAGCCGCCCCGGGAAAATCCCTAATGAAAAACTGTTTTTT. It yields the protein CASRPGKIPNEKLFF.

This rearrangement joins TRBV19 to TRBJ1-4; 8 positions match TRBD1. The length of the CDR3 is 14 residues. The germline V gene has CDR1 LNHDA and CDR2 SQIVND (reference sequence). Trimming removed 9 bases from V and 7 bases from J; junction bases left unmatched: 10. The CDR3 DNA sequence: TGTGCCAGCCGAAGACAGGGGAGTTCTGAAAAACTGTTTTTT. It is translated as CASRRQGSSEKLFF.

V gene TRBV7-9 combines with J gene TRBJ1-6, with TRBD1 matching over 11 bases. This CDR3 is built from 14 residues. Trimming at V came to 7 bases and at J to 9 bases, leaving 5 bases not matched to a gene. CDR1 and CDR2 from the germline V gene are SEHNR and FQNEAQ (reference sequence). DNA of the CDR3: TGTGCCAGCAAGGGGACAGGGGGAAGTTCACCCCTCCACTTT. This gives the protein CASKGTGGSSPLHF.

With respect to this clone: Other DNA sequences from this sample encode an identical CDR3 as well. The rearrangement links TRBV5-1 to TRBJ1-4; D possibly corresponds to TRBD1 (5 bases). This CDR3 is 14 amino acids long. Germline assignment: CDR1 SGHRS and CDR2 YFSETQ. Trimming cost V 0 bases and J 7 bases, with 10 bases left between them. The CDR3 coding sequence is TGCGCCAGCAGCTTGGGGGGCGCCGGTGAAAAACTGTTTTTT. It codes for CASSLGGAGEKLFF.

In DNA, the CDR3 is TGTGCCAGCAGCTCCTCCCTCGGACGGTCCGAAGAGGGTTTCTACGAGCAGTACTTC. Residues: CASSSSLGRSEEGFYEQYF. The V and J genes are TRBV11-2 and TRBJ2-7; weak D call: TRBD2 (5 bases). V gave up 4 bases and J gave up 3 bases, with 28 bases separating them. The CDR3 is 19 amino acids. Germline CDR1 is SGHAT and CDR2 is FQNNGV. Filled out from reference TRBV11-2 and TRBJ2-7, the complete variable domain reads EAGVAQSPRYKIIEKRQSVAFWCNPISGHATLYWYQQILGQGPKLLIQFQNNGVVDDSQLPKDRFSAERLKGVDSTLKIQPAKLEDSAVYLCASSSSLGRSEEGFYEQYFGPGTRLTVT.